This T cell receptor beta chain was identified during a study of cytomegalovirus exposure and HLA in healthy donors. Overall study results and limits: Among CMV-associated TCR beta chains, most appeared HLA-restricted in a later analysis.

To note about this clone: The antigen remains undetermined.

This CDR3 has 16 residues. From germline, CDR1 is SGHTS and CDR2 YDEGEE. V was cut by 0 bases and J by 3 bases, with 15 bases left in between. Vbeta (60) and Jbeta (13) primers were used in the PCR. The data were produced by immunoSEQ multiplex PCR, yet TCRdb's version contains in-frame clones alone and is incomplete. There are fewer than 200,000 clones in the sample; 70% to 90% occur only once, and over 2% lies in the top ten. The rearrangement links TRBV5-8 to TRBJ1-1, with TRBD1 as a possible D gene (5 bases). This receptor was taken from a woman in her twenties or thirties in good health and CMV-seronegative. Sequences were obtained from PBMCs. In DNA, the CDR3 is TGTGCCAGCAGCTTGGACGCCCAACGCAGGGACACTGAAGCTTTCTTT. This encodes CASSLDAQRRDTEAFF.